This entry lists 26 T cell receptor beta chains sequenced from one sample in a study of regulatory T cells in long-lasting Graves disease. Time point given: newly diagnosed GD, antithyroid drugs for less than 3 months. Researchers made the TCR library from RNA that was extracted from PBMCs. With iRepertoire HTBI primers and Arm-PCR of CDR3 regions, TCR beta libraries were built. TCRdb fed the multiplex PCR reads into MiXCR, producing one record per CDR3 protein. The sample has around 460,000 distinct CDR3 sequences; 14% are singletons. This sample was shared with a second study, whose subject was T cells in Graves' hyperthyroidism and ophthalmopathy.

The sample was peripheral blood mononuclear cells (PBMCs), taken at new diagnosis, from a patient treated with antithyroid drugs. The source is a woman between 45 and 65 years old with Graves disease.

There are many counts of this clonotype. The rearrangement links TRBV20-1 to TRBJ2-1, with 8 bases identical to TRBD1. Germline V gene lookup returns CDR1 DFQATT and CDR2 SNEGSKA (reference sequence). V shed 3 bases and J 0 bases; nucleotides not matched to a gene: 10. The CDR3 sequence is 17 residues long. As DNA, the CDR3 is TGCAGTGCTAGCGACAGGGGACGGGGCAGCTCCTACAATGAGCAGTTCTTC. Translated, it gives CSASDRGRGSSYNEQFF.

This clonotype was detected many times. The rearrangement links TRBV29-1 to TRBJ2-6; perhaps TRBD2 as D (7 bases). The CDR3 contains 16 residues. Deletions cut 1 base from V and 4 bases from J, with 14 bases between. The V gene's germline CDR1 is SQVTM and CDR2 ANQGSEA. In DNA, the CDR3 is TGCAGCGTTGAAGTATCGGGGGGCCAGGGGGCCAACGTCCTGACTTTC. Encoded protein: CSVEVSGGQGANVLTF.

This clonotype was detected ten times or more. The chain employs TRBV5-1 and TRBJ2-2; D remains unclear. The CDR3 contains 15 residues. Germline V gene data show CDR1 as SGHRS and CDR2 as YFSETQ. V was clipped by 4 bases and J by 1 base, with 11 bases between them. CDR3: CASSLNLLNTGELFF. DNA of the CDR3: TGCGCCAGCAGCCTCAATCTCCTGAACACCGGGGAGCTGTTTTTT.

This clonotype was seen many times. The chain uses TRBV5-1 and TRBJ2-3; 8 nucleotides match TRBD1. Germline trimming cut 4 bases from V and 4 bases from J; bases unmatched to any gene: 5. Germline V lookup: CDR1 SGHRS, CDR2 YFSETQ. This CDR3 has 14 residues. CDR3 sequence reads: CASSVDRGSDTQYF. The CDR3 DNA sequence: TGCGCCAGCAGCGTCGACAGGGGTTCAGATACGCAGTATTTT.

This clonotype was counted at least ten times. The rearrangement uses TRBV2 and TRBJ2-5; tentatively, D is TRBD2 (5 bases). The germline V gene encodes CDR1 SNHLY and CDR2 FYNNEI. CDR3 size: 13 residues. The germline V and J ends were trimmed by 4 bases and 4 bases, with 10 bases remaining between them. The CDR3 DNA reads TGTGCCAGCAGTGGAGGGTCAGGAGAGACCCAGTACTTC. Translating gives CASSGGSGETQYF. Looking up the rest from reference TRBV2 and TRBJ2-5 gives the full variable domain: EPEVTQTPSHQVTQMGQEVILRCVPISNHLYFYWYRQILGQKVEFLVSFYNNEISEKSEIFDDQFSVERPDGSNFTLKIRSTKLEDSAMYFCASSGGSGETQYFGPGTRLLVL.

This clonotype was recorded a few times. This chain connects TRBV7-2 to TRBJ1-5; D not resolved. Trimming took 1 base from V and 5 from J, leaving 6 bases between them. The CDR3 is 13 amino acids. Germline CDR1 and CDR2: SGHTA and FQGNSA. In DNA form, the CDR3 reads TGTGCCAGCAGCTTAGACCTCGATCAGCCCCAGCATTTT. Translating it yields CASSLDLDQPQHF.

The V and J genes are TRBV5-1 and TRBJ1-3, with 9 bases that match TRBD1. Germline V gives CDR1 SGHRS, CDR2 YFSETQ. The CDR3 runs 15 residues. Trimming removed 3 bases from V and 3 bases from J; junction bases left unmatched: 4. In DNA, the CDR3 is TGCGCCAGCAGCTCACAGGGGGCTGGTGGAAACACCATATATTTT. It yields the protein CASSSQGAGGNTIYF. Looking up the rest from reference TRBV5-1 and TRBJ1-3 gives the full variable domain: KAGVTQTPRYLIKTRGQQVTLSCSPISGHRSVSWYQQTPGQGLQFLFEYFSETQRNKGNFPGRFSGRQFSNSRSEMNVSTLELGDSALYLCASSSQGAGGNTIYFGEGSWLTVV.

This clonotype occurred a few times. V gene TRBV12-3 or TRBV12-4 combines with J gene TRBJ1-6, with TRBD1 matching over 12 bases. V was clipped by 6 bases and J by 8 bases; unmatched bases: 2. The CDR3 runs 14 residues. Written as DNA, the CDR3 is TGTGCCAGCAGGGGGACAGGGGGCGATTCACCCCTCCACTTT. This codes for CASRGTGGDSPLHF.

The chain recombines TRBV9 with TRBJ1-4; D is ambiguous. V was clipped by 7 bases and J by 0 bases, with 13 bases between them. The CDR3 has 15 residues. CDR1 SGDLS and CDR2 YYNGEE come from the germline V gene. The CDR3 sequence: CASGSLGATNEKLFF. The DNA for the CDR3 is TGTGCCAGCGGATCATTGGGTGCAACTAATGAAAAACTGTTTTTT.

In its sample, this clonotype was seen a few times. This chain connects TRBV5-1 to TRBJ2-7; 14 nucleotides match TRBD2. Trimming took 7 bases from V and 2 from J; bases not matched to a gene: 2. Germline CDR1 reads SGHRS; CDR2 reads YFSETQ. The length of the CDR3 is 14 residues. The CDR3 protein is CASGTSGSPYEQYF. The CDR3 nucleotides are TGCGCCAGCGGGACTAGCGGGAGTCCCTACGAGCAGTACTTC. The whole variable domain, filled in from reference TRBV5-1 and TRBJ2-7, reads KAGVTQTPRYLIKTRGQQVTLSCSPISGHRSVSWYQQTPGQGLQFLFEYFSETQRNKGNFPGRFSGRQFSNSRSEMNVSTLELGDSALYLCASGTSGSPYEQYFGPGTRLTVT.

This clonotype was counted at least ten times. This chain uses TRBV27 with TRBJ2-7; no clear D. Germline CDR1 is MNHEY and CDR2 is SMNVEV (reference sequence). Trimming shortened V by 5 bases and J by 2 bases, and 13 bases separated the two germline ends. The CDR3 extends over 14 amino acids. CDR3 sequence (DNA): TGTGCCAGCAGTACGACCGGACCACCCTACGAGCAGTACTTC. Protein: CASSTTGPPYEQYF.

At least ten counts were recorded for this clonotype. The chain couples TRBV28 to TRBJ1-1; 12 nucleotides agree with TRBD1. CDR3 length: 15 amino acids. Germline V lookup: CDR1 MDHEN, CDR2 SYDVKM. Germline trimming cut 9 bases from V and 1 base from J; bases unmatched to any gene: 6. Here the CDR3 reads CASSPGQGANTEAFF. CDR3 bases: TGTGCCAGTTCTCCGGGACAGGGGGCGAACACTGAAGCTTTCTTT.

This clonotype showed up just a few times. The chain combines TRBV20-1 with TRBJ1-1; 8 nucleotides align to TRBD1. The V gene's germline CDR1 is DFQATT and CDR2 SNEGSKA (reference sequence). After removal of 4 bases from V and 3 bases from J, the junction contained 4 bases not matched to a gene. The length of the CDR3 is 13 residues. CDR3 loop: CSATGGADTEAFF. DNA of the CDR3: TGCAGTGCTACAGGGGGCGCTGACACTGAAGCTTTCTTT.

This clonotype has more than one count but fewer than ten. This chain joins TRBV28 and TRBJ1-4, with no clear D. The CDR3 contains 14 residues. V dropped 3 bases and J dropped 6 bases, with 11 bases sitting between them. Per germline, CDR1 MDHEN and CDR2 SYDVKM. The CDR3 reads CASSFQDRDEKLFF. DNA for the CDR3: TGTGCCAGCAGTTTCCAGGACCGGGATGAAAAACTGTTTTTT.

This clonotype has a count of ten or more. This sequence joins TRBV10-3 and TRBJ2-1, with 7 bases identical to TRBD2. Germline V gene data show CDR1 as ENHRY and CDR2 as SYGVKD. The CDR3 extends over 18 amino acids. The V and J ends lost 0 bases and 0 bases, in that order; junction bases with no gene match: 8. The CDR3, as DNA: TGTGCCATCAGTGAGTCGAATGCGGCTAGCGGCTCCTACAATGAGCAGTTCTTC. Translated: CAISESNAASGSYNEQFF.

This clonotype was observed many times. The gene calls are TRBV11-2 and TRBJ1-2; TRBD1 agrees at 7 bases. V gave up 6 bases and J gave up 5 bases; unmatched junction bases: 3. Germline CDR1 and CDR2: SGHAT and FQNNGV. The CDR3 is 12 amino acids. CDR3 protein: CASSGTVYGYTF. CDR3 coding DNA: TGTGCCAGCAGTGGGACAGTTTATGGCTACACCTTC.

This clonotype came up many times. This chain joins TRBV28 and TRBJ1-5; 7 positions match TRBD1. Per the germline V gene, CDR1 is MDHEN and CDR2 is SYDVKM. J was trimmed by 5 bases and V by 8 bases; bases with no gene match: 6. The CDR3 is 13 amino acids. CDR3 nucleotides: TGTGCCAGCCAGACAGGGACCTATCAGCCCCAGCATTTT. Its protein product is CASQTGTYQPQHF.

Notes on this clonotype: With a far larger clone one base away, a read error is the likely cause. The chain has TRBV28 and TRBJ2-1; D is unresolved. V was trimmed by 3 bases and J by 10 bases, leaving 13 bases between them. The CDR3 consists of 13 residues. Germline CDR1 MDHEN, CDR2 SYDVKM. The CDR3 coding sequence is TGTGCCAGCAGTTTTGGGGTAACCTACGAGCAGTTCTTC. Amino acids: CASSFGVTYEQFF.

In this sample, this clonotype turned up many times. The chain is built from TRBV12-3 or TRBV12-4 and TRBJ2-7; 7 nucleotides line up with TRBD2. The CDR3 length is 14 residues. V shed 3 bases, J shed 5 bases, and the junction held 7 bases outside the gene matches. The DNA for the CDR3 is TGTGCCAGCAGTTTTGGCGGGAGCGTCCACGAGCAGTACTTC. This gives the protein CASSFGGSVHEQYF.

V is TRBV6-1 and J is TRBJ1-4; 10 nucleotides align to TRBD1. The germline CDR1 and CDR2 sequences are MNHNS and SASEGT. Losses at the gene ends were 0 bases for V and 9 bases for J; bases not matched to a gene: 4. This CDR3 comprises 15 residues. CDR3 sequence: CASSEAGDRGQKLFF. The CDR3 bases are TGTGCCAGCAGTGAAGCGGGGGACAGGGGCCAAAAACTGTTTTTT.

This clonotype has ten or more counts. The J gene is TRBJ2-7, the V gene TRBV2; D is uncertain. Trimming removed 0 bases from V and 2 bases from J, with 17 bases in between. Germline V gene data show CDR1 as SNHLY and CDR2 as FYNNEI. CDR3 length: 17 residues. The CDR3 nucleotides read TGTGCCAGCAGTGAAGCGCCGAACAGAAGTCAAACCTACGAGCAGTACTTC. Translation: CASSEAPNRSQTYEQYF.

This clonotype showed up just a few times. The chain is built from TRBV7-2 and TRBJ2-5; perhaps TRBD2 as D (6 bases). There are 13 residues in the CDR3. V was cut by 5 bases and J by 4 bases, with 11 bases left in between. The V gene's germline CDR1 is SGHTA and CDR2 FQGNSA. The CDR3 protein is CASSQAGLETQYF. In nucleotides, the CDR3 is TGTGCCAGCAGCCAGGCGGGGCTAGAGACCCAGTACTTC. The full variable domain, completed using reference TRBV7-2 and TRBJ2-5, is GAGVSQSPSNKVTEKGKDVELRCDPISGHTALYWYRQSLGQGLEFLIYFQGNSAPDKSGLPSDRFSAERTGGSVSTLTIQRTQQEDSAVYLCASSQAGLETQYFGPGTRLLVL.

This clonotype has a count of ten or more. The J gene is TRBJ2-7, the V gene TRBV27; 10 bases align to TRBD1. V shed 4 bases, J shed 5 bases, and the junction held 17 bases outside the gene matches. CDR1 is MNHEY and CDR2 is SMNVEV in the germline V gene (reference sequence). The CDR3 is 18 residues long. The DNA of the CDR3 is TGTGCCAGCAGTTCACAGTCGGGAGGACAGGGGGTTATCCACGAGCAGTACTTC. It translates to CASSSQSGGQGVIHEQYF.

This clonotype was picked up many times. The V call is TRBV3-1, the J call TRBJ2-3, with D perhaps TRBD1 (6 bases). V lost 2 bases to trimming and J lost 5 bases, with 20 bases between them. The germline V gene has CDR1 LGHDT and CDR2 YNNKEL (reference sequence). This CDR3 has 17 residues. The CDR3, as DNA: TGTGCCAGCAGCCAACCGAGCGGTGGACAGCTAGGAGATACGCAGTATTTT. It yields the protein CASSQPSGGQLGDTQYF.

This clonotype was found many times. The V call is TRBV18, the J call TRBJ1-1, with D maybe TRBD1 (5 bases). Germline-derived CDR1 and CDR2 are KGHSH and LQKENI. V was clipped by 0 bases and J by 6 bases, with 14 bases between them. The CDR3 has 15 residues. In DNA, the CDR3 is TGTGCCAGCTCACCACCGAGCCAGGAAGGGGCTGAAGCTTTCTTT. This sequence encodes CASSPPSQEGAEAFF. Looking up the rest from reference TRBV18 and TRBJ1-1 gives the full variable domain: NAGVMQNPRHLVRRRGQEARLRCSPMKGHSHVYWYRQLPEEGLKFMVYLQKENIIDESGMPKERFSAEFPKEGPSILRIQQVVRGDSAAYFCASSPPSQEGAEAFFGQGTRLTVV.

The chain combines TRBV3-1 with TRBJ1-1; possibly TRBD1 for D (5 bases). Trimming stripped 8 bases from V and 5 bases from J, with 12 bases between. Germline V CDR1 and CDR2: LGHDT, YNNKEL (reference sequence). The CDR3 totals 12 residues. CDR3 bases: TGTGCCAGCGGCTTAGGGGATACTGAAGCTTTCTTT. Its protein is CASGLGDTEAFF.